Listed here are 18 T cell receptor beta chains from one sample, sequenced in a study of blood T cell repertoires in COVID-19. The method was immunoSEQ multiplex PCR; TCRdb's version includes in-frame clones alone and lacks a portion of them. The sample lists about 88,000 clones, roughly 87% occurring once. Material: peripheral blood. The origin of the receptors is a male donor with acute or convalescent COVID-19.

This clone was picked up many times. At the DNA level, this CDR3 is encoded by other sequences in the same sample as well. This rearrangement joins TRBV29-1 to TRBJ2-7, with 8 bases that match TRBD1. The V gene end was trimmed by 7 bases and the J gene end by 3 bases; junction bases not matched to a gene: 8. CDR3 size: 13 residues. Germline-derived CDR1 and CDR2 are SQVTM and ANQGSEA. In nucleotides, the CDR3 is TGCAGCGCCGGACAGGGCGGAGGCTACGAGCAGTACTTC. This gives the protein CSAGQGGGYEQYF.

The rearrangement uses TRBV14 and TRBJ2-1; D ambiguous. Trimming pared 5 bases from V and 6 bases from J, leaving 5 bases between. CDR1 is SGHDN and CDR2 is FVKESK in the germline V gene. There are 11 residues in the CDR3. This CDR3 reads CASSGFNEQFF. DNA for the CDR3: TGTGCCAGCAGCGGCTTCAATGAGCAGTTCTTC. Using reference TRBV14 and TRBJ2-1 for the parts outside the CDR3, the full variable domain is EAGVTQFPSHSVIEKGQTVTLRCDPISGHDNLYWYRRVMGKEIKFLLHFVKESKQDESGMPNNRFLAERTGGTYSTLKVQPAELEDSGVYFCASSGFNEQFFGPGTRLTVL.

The chain has TRBV7-8 and TRBJ1-6; the match to TRBD1 covers 7 bases. V lost 5 bases and J lost 8; bases outside the gene matches: 9. Germline CDR1 and CDR2: SGHVS and FQNEAQ. This CDR3 contains 15 residues. CDR3 bases: TGTGCCAGCAGCCCCCCCAGGGGGGTGGATTCACCCCTCCACTTT. This codes for CASSPPRGVDSPLHF. Looking up the rest from reference TRBV7-8 and TRBJ1-6 gives the full variable domain: GAGVSQSPRYKVAKRGQDVALRCDPISGHVSLFWYQQALGQGPEFLTYFQNEAQLDKSGLPSDRFFAERPEGSVSTLKIQRTQQEDSAVYLCASSPPRGVDSPLHFGNGTRLTVT.

J is TRBJ2-1 and V is TRBV29-1, with D perhaps TRBD1 (5 bases). The CDR3 consists of 13 residues. Deletions cut 3 bases from V and 4 bases from J, with 10 bases between. CDR1 is SQVTM and CDR2 is ANQGSEA in the germline V gene. CDR3 sequence (DNA): TGCAGCGTTGAGGAGCAGGGATACAATGAGCAGTTCTTC. As protein: CSVEEQGYNEQFF.

The J gene is TRBJ2-4, the V gene TRBV28; D perhaps matches TRBD2 (7 bases). CDR1 and CDR2 (germline): MDHEN, SYDVKM. The CDR3 extends over 14 amino acids. Trimming cost V 8 bases and J 4 bases, with 15 bases left between them. The CDR3 region is CASSLGGRKNIQYF. Here the CDR3 DNA reads TGTGCCAGCTCCCTCGGGGGGCGGAAAAACATTCAGTACTTC.

The chain carries TRBV30 and TRBJ2-2; D is unclear. The germline V gene encodes CDR1 GTSNPN and CDR2 SVGIG (reference sequence). Trimming shortened V by 1 base and J by 7 bases, and 10 bases separated the two germline ends. The CDR3 has 13 residues. The CDR3 region is CAWSEGRVGELFF. In DNA form, the CDR3 reads TGTGCCTGGAGTGAAGGCCGGGTCGGGGAGCTGTTTTTT. The full variable domain, with the rest looked up from reference TRBV30 and TRBJ2-2, is SQTIHQWPATLVQPVGSPLSLECTVEGTSNPNLYWYRQAAGRGLQLLFYSVGIGQISSEVPQNLSASRPQDRQFILSSKKLLLSDSGFYLCAWSEGRVGELFFGEGSRLTVL.

A remark on this clone: A junction end diverges from the germline sequence, so it may reflect a read error. This chain uses TRBV7-7 with TRBJ2-7; 9 bases match TRBD2. The CDR3 extends over 15 amino acids. The germline V gene has CDR1 SSHAT and CDR2 FNYEAQ (reference sequence). CDR3 bases: TGTGCTAGCAGCTTAGCGGCTAGCGGGGAGTACGAGCAGTACTTC. This gives the protein CASSLAASGEYEQYF.

The CDR3: CAWSAGLQGTDTQYF. In nucleotides, the CDR3 is TGTGCCTGGAGTGCGGGACTCCAGGGCACAGATACGCAGTATTTT. The chain uses TRBV30 and TRBJ2-3, with D perhaps TRBD2 (6 bases). This CDR3 has 15 residues. Germline loops: CDR1 GTSNPN, CDR2 SVGIG (reference sequence). Trimming cost V 1 base and J 1 base, with 12 bases left between them.

The chain joins TRBV28 to TRBJ2-7; 10 nucleotides match TRBD1. CDR1 is MDHEN and CDR2 is SYDVKM in the germline V gene. CDR3 length: 13 amino acids. Trimming took 5 bases from V and 3 from J; bases not matched to a gene: 1. The CDR3 DNA follows: TGTGCCAGCAGTGGGGACAGGGGCTACGAGCAGTACTTC. Protein: CASSGDRGYEQYF.

This chain uses TRBV5-1 with TRBJ1-2; D is perhaps TRBD1 (5 bases). V was clipped by 4 bases and J by 4 bases, with 8 bases between them. Per the germline V gene, CDR1 is SGHRS and CDR2 is YFSETQ. The CDR3 length is 12 residues. CDR3 residues: CASSQGFYGYTF. The CDR3 DNA reads TGCGCCAGCAGCCAGGGATTCTATGGCTACACCTTC.

V usage is TRBV12-3 or TRBV12-4 and J usage is TRBJ2-7, with D unresolved. Trimming cost V 2 bases and J 2 bases, with 7 bases left between them. CDR3 length equals 13 residues. In DNA, the CDR3 is TGTGCCAGCAGTTTACCCCCTGCCTACGAGCAGTACTTC. As protein: CASSLPPAYEQYF.

The rearrangement links TRBV18 to TRBJ2-5; D not certain. The CDR3 has 13 residues. With 0 bases removed from V and 5 bases from J, the gap between germline ends came to 7 bases. Germline loops: CDR1 KGHSH, CDR2 LQKENI. The CDR3 DNA reads as TGTGCCAGCTCACCACCAGTGGAGGAGACCCAGTACTTC. It translates to CASSPPVEETQYF.

This clone appeared once. This chain joins TRBV6-5 and TRBJ1-1; D may be TRBD1 (6 bases). CDR1 MNHEY and CDR2 SVGAGI come from the germline V gene. This CDR3 spans 15 amino acids. Trimming took off 6 bases at V and 1 base at J, with 15 bases between the two ends. Written as DNA, the CDR3 is TGTGCCAGCAGAGGGGGTACAGGGTGGAACACTGAAGCTTTCTTT. Its protein product is CASRGGTGWNTEAFF.

This clone was seen a few times. The gene calls are TRBV4-2 and TRBJ1-6, with 8 bases matching TRBD1. Germline V gives CDR1 LGHNA, CDR2 YNFKEQ. The CDR3 length is 18 residues. After removal of 1 base from V and 0 bases from J, the junction contained 5 bases not matched to a gene. CDR3 sequence reads: CASSQAGQESSYNSPLHF. CDR3 in DNA: TGTGCCAGCAGCCAAGCGGGACAGGAGAGCTCCTATAATTCACCCCTCCACTTT.

This chain joins TRBV7-2 and TRBJ2-7, with 10 bases lining up with TRBD2. The CDR3 consists of 15 residues. The V and J ends lost 5 bases and 0 bases, in that order; junction bases with no gene match: 4. Germline V gene data show CDR1 as SGHTA and CDR2 as FQGNSA. The CDR3: CASSPSGGASYEQYF. CDR3 DNA sequence: TGTGCCAGCAGCCCTAGCGGGGGAGCCTCCTACGAGCAGTACTTC.

The chain has TRBV5-5 and TRBJ2-5; perhaps TRBD2 as D (5 bases). CDR3 size: 14 residues. CDR1 is SGHKS and CDR2 is YYEKEE in the germline V gene (reference sequence). Trimming stripped 0 bases from V and 1 base from J, with 7 bases between. The CDR3 loop is CASSLGGLQETQYF. CDR3 in DNA: TGTGCCAGCAGCTTGGGAGGACTCCAAGAGACCCAGTACTTC.

The J gene is TRBJ2-7, the V gene TRBV13, with D perhaps TRBD2 (7 bases). The germline gives CDR1 PRHDT, CDR2 FYEKMQ (reference sequence). CDR3 length: 15 amino acids. V lost 5 bases and J lost 3, with 17 bases in between. The CDR3 is CASSPVGGQNYEQYF. For the CDR3, the DNA is TGTGCCAGCAGCCCCGTCGGGGGGCAGAACTACGAGCAGTACTTC.

This clone was seen a few times. The chain couples TRBV10-3 to TRBJ2-2; 8 bases align to TRBD2. Germline V lookup: CDR1 ENHRY, CDR2 SYGVKD. There are 15 residues in the CDR3. V shed 8 bases, J shed 3 bases, and the junction held 8 bases outside the gene matches. In nucleotides, the CDR3 is TGTGCCATCGGGGAGCGGGGGCGGGACACCGGGGAGCTGTTTTTT. Its protein product is CAIGERGRDTGELFF.